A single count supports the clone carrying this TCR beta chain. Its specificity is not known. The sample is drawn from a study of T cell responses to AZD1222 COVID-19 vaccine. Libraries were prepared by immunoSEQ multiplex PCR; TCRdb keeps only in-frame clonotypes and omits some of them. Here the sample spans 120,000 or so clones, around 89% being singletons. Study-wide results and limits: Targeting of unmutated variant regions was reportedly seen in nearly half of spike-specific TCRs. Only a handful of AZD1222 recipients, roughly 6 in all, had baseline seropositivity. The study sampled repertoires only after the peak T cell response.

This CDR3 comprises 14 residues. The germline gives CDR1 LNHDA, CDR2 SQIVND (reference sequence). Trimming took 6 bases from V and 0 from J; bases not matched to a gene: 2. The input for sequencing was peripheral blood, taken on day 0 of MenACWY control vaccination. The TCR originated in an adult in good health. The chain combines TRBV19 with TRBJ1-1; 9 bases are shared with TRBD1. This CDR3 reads CASRDRGLNTEAFF. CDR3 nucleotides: TGTGCCAGTAGGGACAGGGGTTTGAACACTGAAGCTTTCTTT.